The TCR beta chain described here comes from a study of spatial heterogeneity in lung cancer. Study at large: Consistent detection of more beta-chain than alpha-chain sequences was observed. Every unique TCR and UMI combination, on average, appeared more than ten times in raw reads.

This CDR3 is built from 15 residues. Germline CDR1 and CDR2: SEHNR and FQNEAQ (reference sequence). Trimming removed 4 bases from V and 6 bases from J, with 17 bases in between. Time point here: sample taken at primary tumor resection. Extraction of whole RNA from tumor, nontumor lung or frozen PBMC preceded unsorted sequencing. This clonotype has just a few counts. TCRdb re-derived calls from the 5' RACE reads in MiXCR, one entry per CDR3 protein. The sample carries just under 95,000 distinct CDR3 sequences, about 12% recorded once. This sequence was found in a male donor with early-stage non-small cell lung cancer. The chain employs TRBV7-9 and TRBJ2-3, with a weak D call TRBD1 (5 bases). This specimen consisted of PBMCs, obtained at surgery. The CDR3 coding sequence is TGTGCCAGCAGCTCAACAGGTTCGCAAGGGGATACGCAGTATTTT. Translation: CASSSTGSQGDTQYF. Together with reference TRBV7-9 and TRBJ2-3, the CDR3 gives the full variable domain: DTGVSQNPRHKITKRGQNVTFRCDPISEHNRLYWYRQTLGQGPEFLTYFQNEAQLEKSRLLSDRFSAERPKGSFSTLEIQRTEQGDSAMYLCASSSTGSQGDTQYFGPGTRLTVL.